The 9 T cell receptor beta chains below all came from one sample that was sequenced in a study of a mutant IDH1 vaccine in newly diagnosed glioma. The antigens of these receptors remain unknown. The method was immunoSEQ multiplex PCR; TCRdb's version includes in-frame clones alone and lacks a portion of them. Of around 40,000 clones in the sample, under 80% were seen once. The time point here: week 23, last vaccination. Every vaccine dose comprised 300 ug of mutant IDH1 20-mer peptide plus topical imiquimod. Sample: PBMCs, taken from a glioma patient whose treatment included an IDH1 peptide vaccine. Receptors originate from a man aged 50-59 years with glioma.

The gene calls are TRBV27 and TRBJ2-3; D gene ambiguous. The CDR3 length is 12 residues. V dropped 6 bases and J dropped 2 bases, with 6 bases sitting between them. Germline V gene sequence: CDR1 MNHEY, CDR2 SMNVEV (reference sequence). The CDR3 loop reads CASRPNTDTQYF. The CDR3 region has the DNA TGTGCCAGCAGACCAAACACAGATACGCAGTATTTT.

The CDR3 nucleotides read TGCGCCAGCAGCCAAGATCGGGGGGCTAATGAAAAACTGTTTTTT. This codes for CASSQDRGANEKLFF. V usage is TRBV4-3 and J usage is TRBJ1-4; weak D call: TRBD1 (5 bases). V was shortened by 0 bases and J by 3 bases, with 8 bases between the two germline ends. CDR1 is LGHNA, CDR2 YSLEER, per germline. The CDR3 totals 15 residues.

V is TRBV6-6 and J is TRBJ2-1; tentatively, D is TRBD1 or TRBD2 (5 bases each). The germline gives CDR1 MNHNY, CDR2 SVGAGI (reference sequence). Trimming took off 2 bases at V and 4 bases at J, with 9 bases between the two ends. The CDR3 contains 14 residues. This CDR3 is CASSYRGEYNEQFF. CDR3 sequence (DNA): TGTGCCAGCAGTTACAGAGGGGAGTACAATGAGCAGTTCTTC.

This clone was seen more than once but under ten times. The V gene is TRBV29-1, the J gene TRBJ1-3; D is unresolved. The CDR3 consists of 12 residues. Germline assignment: CDR1 SQVTM and CDR2 ANQGSEA. Written as DNA, the CDR3 is TGCACCGGGCTGGTGGCTGGAAACACCATATATTTT. Protein: CTGLVAGNTIYF. Filled out from reference TRBV29-1 and TRBJ1-3, the complete variable domain reads SAVISQKPSRDICQRGTSLTIQCQVDSQVTMMFWYRQQPGQSLTLIATANQGSEATYESGFVIDKFPISRPNLTFSTLTVSNMSPEDSSIYLCTGLVAGNTIYFGEGSWLTVV.

This rearrangement joins TRBV7-2 to TRBJ2-3; 8 bases are a match to TRBD1. J lost 0 bases, V lost 1 base, and 3 bases had no gene match. The CDR3 extends over 16 amino acids. Germline CDR1 and CDR2: SGHTA and FQGNSA. CDR3 in amino acids: CASSLGTGYSTDTQYF. DNA for the CDR3: TGTGCCAGCAGCTTAGGGACAGGGTATAGCACAGATACGCAGTATTTT.

The chain couples TRBV29-1 to TRBJ2-7; 7 bases are a match to TRBD1. CDR1 is SQVTM and CDR2 is ANQGSEA in the germline V gene. The J segment lost 7 bases and the V segment lost 5 bases, leaving 5 bases of the junction unmatched. The CDR3 sequence is 11 residues long. CDR3 in DNA: TGCAGCGTTTATCGACAGGGAGAGCAGTACTTC. Translated: CSVYRQGEQYF.

The chain carries TRBV7-2 and TRBJ1-6; 9 bases are a match to TRBD1. Germline CDR1 reads SGHTA; CDR2 reads FQGNSA. CDR3 length equals 16 residues. V shed 2 bases, J shed 5 bases, and the junction held 4 bases outside the gene matches. The CDR3 DNA reads TGTGCCAGCAGCTTAAGGGGGACAGGGAATAATTCACCCCTCCACTTT. This encodes CASSLRGTGNNSPLHF.

The J gene is TRBJ2-7, the V gene TRBV2, with TRBD2 identical over 13 bases. CDR1 and CDR2 from the germline V gene are SNHLY and FYNNEI. Trimming took 5 bases from V and 5 from J; bases not matched to a gene: 6. The CDR3 covers 15 residues. The CDR3 DNA reads as TGTGCCAGCAGTTCACTAGCGGGGGGGAGGAACGAGCAGTACTTC. Translation: CASSSLAGGRNEQYF. Full variable domain (missing parts from reference TRBV2 and TRBJ2-7): EPEVTQTPSHQVTQMGQEVILRCVPISNHLYFYWYRQILGQKVEFLVSFYNNEISEKSEIFDDQFSVERPDGSNFTLKIRSTKLEDSAMYFCASSSLAGGRNEQYFGPGTRLTVT.

The rearrangement uses TRBV4-1 and TRBJ2-7, with D hard to call. Germline CDR1 and CDR2: MGHRA and YSYEKL. The CDR3 covers 14 residues. Between the trimmed V and J ends, which lost 1 base and 2 bases, there was a span of 9 bases. CDR3 in DNA: TGCGCCAGCAGCCAAGGAGAGAGCACCTACGAGCAGTACTTC. This translates into CASSQGESTYEQYF.